This T cell receptor beta chain appears in the sequencing data of a study of cytomegalovirus exposure and HLA in healthy donors. This clone was found a few times. The antigen is undetermined. Regarding the study as a whole: Usually a TCR sequence was rare, but some public TCRs were found in many donors.

The PCR was carried out with 60 Vbeta primers and 13 Jbeta primers. Some clones are missing from TCRdb's copy, which holds only in-frame ones; the method was immunoSEQ multiplex PCR. The sample has around 170,000 clones; about four fifths are singletons. The source material was PBMCs. The sequence derives from a woman aged 45 to 65 in good health and CMV-seropositive.

CDR3 coding DNA: TGTGCCTCGCGGGGGGCCGTCGACACCGGGGAGCTGTTTTTT. Residues: CASRGAVDTGELFF. The chain uses TRBV9 and TRBJ2-2, with TRBD2 matching over 8 bases. The CDR3 extends over 14 amino acids. Germline trimming cut 10 bases from V and 3 bases from J; bases unmatched to any gene: 8. Germline V gives CDR1 SGDLS, CDR2 YYNGEE.